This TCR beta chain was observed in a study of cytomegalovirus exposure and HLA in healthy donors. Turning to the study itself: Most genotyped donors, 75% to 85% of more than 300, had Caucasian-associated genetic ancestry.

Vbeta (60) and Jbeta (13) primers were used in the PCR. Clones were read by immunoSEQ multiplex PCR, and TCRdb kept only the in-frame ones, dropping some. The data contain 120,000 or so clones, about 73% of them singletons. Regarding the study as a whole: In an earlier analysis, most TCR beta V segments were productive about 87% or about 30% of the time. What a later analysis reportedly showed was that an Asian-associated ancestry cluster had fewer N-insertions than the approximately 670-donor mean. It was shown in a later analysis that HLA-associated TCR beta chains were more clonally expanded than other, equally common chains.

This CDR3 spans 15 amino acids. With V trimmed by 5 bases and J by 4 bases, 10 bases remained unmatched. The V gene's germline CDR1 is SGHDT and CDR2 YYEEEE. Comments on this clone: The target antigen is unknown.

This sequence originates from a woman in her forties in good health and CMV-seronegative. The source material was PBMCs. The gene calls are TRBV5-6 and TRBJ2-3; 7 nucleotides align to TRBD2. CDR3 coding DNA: TGTGCCAGCAGGTCTAGTGGGAGGGCCCCAGATACGCAGTATTTT. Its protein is CASRSSGRAPDTQYF.